This is a list of T cell receptor beta chains from one sample in a study of regulatory T cells in long-lasting Graves disease. TCRdb re-analysed the multiplex PCR reads in MiXCR, keeping a single row per CDR3 protein. Of roughly 450,000 distinct CDR3 sequences listed, roughly 23% are singletons. Material: peripheral blood mononuclear cells (PBMCs), obtained when the disease was refractory, from a patient treated with antithyroid drugs. The receptors were sampled from a female donor with Graves disease. The CDR3 runs from the conserved cysteine through the conserved F or W. Each record gives: V gene, clone size, D gene, J gene, CDR3 DNA, CDR3 protein. The D gene is left open where the match is weak. The listing skips clone size in some rows; elsewhere it reads once, few, many or a size class.

>TRBV29-1|many|TRBD1|TRBJ1-1
TGCAGCGTTGAAGAGACAGGGGCCAAAACTGAAGCTTTCTTT
CSVEETGAKTEAFF
>TRBV6-1|many|NA|TRBJ1-5
TGTGCCAGCGCGGACACGTACAATCAGCCCCAGCATTTT
CASADTYNQPQHF
>TRBV5-1|few|NA|TRBJ1-1
TGCGCCAGCAACCCGACAGGGAACACTGAAGCTTTCTTT
CASNPTGNTEAFF
>TRBV7-2|NA|TRBD2|TRBJ2-1
TGTGCCAGCAGCTTACTAGCGGGAGGGTACAATGAGCAGTTCTTC
CASSLLAGGYNEQFF
>TRBV9|few|NA|TRBJ1-2
TGTGCCAGTAGGTCAGGGCAAGGCTACACCTTC
CASRSGQGYTF
>TRBV30|NA|NA|TRBJ2-2
TGTGCCTGGAGTGTAATTCCGGGAACGGGCGGGGAGCTGTTTTTT
CAWSVIPGTGGELFF
>TRBV6-1|NA|NA|TRBJ1-1
TGTGCCATACATGAGGGCACTGAAGCTTTCTTT
CAIHEGTEAFF
>TRBV29-1|NA|TRBD1|TRBJ2-7
TGCAGCTTTAGACAGGGGCTCAACGAGCAGTACTTC
CSFRQGLNEQYF
>TRBV12-3/TRBV12-4|many|TRBD1|TRBJ2-7
TGTGCCAGCAGACCGCCTTGGACAGGGGACCACGAGCAGTACTTC
CASRPPWTGDHEQYF
>TRBV19|NA|NA|TRBJ1-1
TGTGCCAGTAGTCCGACACTAGCAACTGAAGCTTTCTTT
CASSPTLATEAFF
>TRBV9|NA|TRBD1|TRBJ2-4
TGTGCCAGCAGCCCCAGACAGGGTCCAGGGTTGGGCATTCAGTACTTC
CASSPRQGPGLGIQYF
>TRBV5-1|few|NA|TRBJ2-7
TGCGCCAGCAGCGTCCGGCCAGGCTCCTACGAGCAGTACTTC
CASSVRPGSYEQYF
>TRBV29-1|NA|NA|TRBJ2-5
TGCAGCGCTGGGCAGGACCAAGAGACCCAGTACTTC
CSAGQDQETQYF